The 19 T cell receptor beta chains listed next were all sequenced from one sample in a study of OX40 agonist ivuxolimab in advanced cancers. TCRdb's copy holds only in-frame clones and misses some; the assay was immunoSEQ multiplex PCR. The sample yields some 95,000 clones, 70% to 90% seen once. The sample in question was CD4+ or CD8+ T cells sorted from blood, obtained in a trial of the OX40 agonist ivuxolimab. The origin of the receptors is an adult with an advanced solid tumor such as melanoma, head and neck, liver or kidney cancer.

The chain joins TRBV29-1 to TRBJ1-5, with D unresolved. V was pared by 4 bases and J by 5 bases, with 9 bases between. The CDR3 covers 12 residues. Germline V gene data show CDR1 as SQVTM and CDR2 as ANQGSEA. CDR3 amino acids: CSVGGSDQPQHF. CDR3 sequence (DNA): TGCAGCGTTGGAGGGAGCGATCAGCCCCAGCATTTT. The full variable domain, completed using reference TRBV29-1 and TRBJ1-5, is SAVISQKPSRDICQRGTSLTIQCQVDSQVTMMFWYRQQPGQSLTLIATANQGSEATYESGFVIDKFPISRPNLTFSTLTVSNMSPEDSSIYLCSVGGSDQPQHFGDGTRLSIL.

The chain has TRBV14 and TRBJ2-5; 8 bases are shared with TRBD1. CDR3 size: 18 residues. Trimming at V came to 3 bases and at J to 0 bases, leaving 12 bases not matched to a gene. Germline assignment: CDR1 SGHDN and CDR2 FVKESK. The CDR3 DNA reads TGTGCCAGCAGCCATCGAAGGACAGGGCCCGGGTACCAAGAGACCCAGTACTTC. Its translation: CASSHRRTGPGYQETQYF. Together with reference TRBV14 and TRBJ2-5, the CDR3 gives the full variable domain: EAGVTQFPSHSVIEKGQTVTLRCDPISGHDNLYWYRRVMGKEIKFLLHFVKESKQDESGMPNNRFLAERTGGTYSTLKVQPAELEDSGVYFCASSHRRTGPGYQETQYFGPGTRLLVL.

This clone has a handful of counts. V gene TRBV19 combines with J gene TRBJ2-7, with a tentative D call TRBD1 (6 bases). The CDR3 totals 12 residues. The V end lost 4 bases, the J end lost 8 bases, and 12 bases lay between the germline ends. The V gene's germline CDR1 is LNHDA and CDR2 SQIVND (reference sequence). The chain's CDR3 is CASSRRQDQQYF. DNA of the CDR3: TGTGCCAGTAGTAGACGACAGGATCAGCAGTACTTC.

V usage is TRBV2 and J usage is TRBJ1-2; D not resolved. The CDR3 contains 14 residues. Germline V gene sequence: CDR1 SNHLY, CDR2 FYNNEI. Trimming left V 10 bases short and J 4 bases short, with 19 bases between. The CDR3 sequence: CATIRSLNSYGYTF. Here the CDR3 DNA reads TGTGCCACCATAAGAAGCTTGAATTCCTATGGCTACACCTTC.

This chain links TRBV9 with TRBJ2-5; D ambiguous. Trimming removed 4 bases at V and 1 base at J, with 8 bases between. The CDR3 length is 13 residues. Germline V gene data show CDR1 as SGDLS and CDR2 as YYNGEE. Here the CDR3 reads CASSRLTQETQYF. CDR3 DNA sequence: TGTGCCAGCAGCCGGTTGACCCAAGAGACCCAGTACTTC.

The rearrangement joins TRBV2 to TRBJ1-2; TRBD1 is a possible D gene (5 bases). This CDR3 region has 13 residues. V lost 6 bases, J lost 8 bases, and 16 bases lay in between. The germline V gene encodes CDR1 SNHLY and CDR2 FYNNEI. DNA for the CDR3: TGTGCCAGCAGCCGTCGGGACCAAGAGGGCTACACCTTC. This gives the protein CASSRRDQEGYTF. Complete variable domain (other parts from reference TRBV2 and TRBJ1-2): EPEVTQTPSHQVTQMGQEVILRCVPISNHLYFYWYRQILGQKVEFLVSFYNNEISEKSEIFDDQFSVERPDGSNFTLKIRSTKLEDSAMYFCASSRRDQEGYTFGSGTRLTVV.

A single count supports this clone. The V and J genes are TRBV5-1 and TRBJ2-7, with D perhaps TRBD1 (5 bases). This CDR3 region has 16 residues. Trimming removed 2 bases from V and 5 bases from J, with 20 bases in between. Germline CDR1 SGHRS, CDR2 YFSETQ. The CDR3 DNA follows: TGCGCCAGCAGCTTTCAGGTGATTGCGACAGCCGACGAGCAGTACTTC. Translated: CASSFQVIATADEQYF.

The rearrangement uses TRBV6-6 and TRBJ2-5, with D possibly matching TRBD2 (7 bases). Germline-derived CDR1 and CDR2 are MNHNY and SVGAGI (reference sequence). Trimming left V 5 bases short and J 5 bases short, with 18 bases between. This CDR3 has 15 residues. For the CDR3, the DNA is TGTGCCAGCAGTCTGACTAGTGGGGGGGCGGAGACCCAGTACTTC. It specifies CASSLTSGGAETQYF.

The CDR3 sequence: CASSPNFYEQYF. For the CDR3, the DNA is TGCGCCAGCAGCCCCAACTTTTACGAGCAGTACTTC. The gene calls are TRBV5-1 and TRBJ2-7; D gene unclear. Germline V gene sequence: CDR1 SGHRS, CDR2 YFSETQ. This CDR3 is 12 amino acids long. The V gene lost 4 bases and the J gene lost 4 bases, with 9 bases spanning the gap.

The V call is TRBV15, the J call TRBJ1-4, with 11 bases matching TRBD1. Germline values: CDR1 LNHNV, CDR2 YYDKDF (reference sequence). The CDR3 totals 15 residues. Trimming cost V 3 bases and J 11 bases; bases outside gene matches: 8. Here the CDR3 reads CATSSDGQGALKLFF. DNA of the CDR3: TGTGCCACCAGCAGTGATGGACAGGGGGCGTTGAAACTGTTTTTT.

This clone has just a few counts. This chain links TRBV18 with TRBJ1-2; D not resolved. This CDR3 contains 14 residues. V was cut by 3 bases and J by 2 bases, with 10 bases left in between. CDR1 is KGHSH and CDR2 is LQKENI in the germline V gene. The CDR3 sequence is CASSPGYTNYGYTF. In DNA, the CDR3 is TGTGCCAGCTCACCCGGGTACACCAACTATGGCTACACCTTC.

This chain uses TRBV11-2 with TRBJ1-1, with D perhaps TRBD1 (5 bases). Per germline, CDR1 SGHAT and CDR2 FQNNGV. V was pared by 4 bases and J by 1 base, with 19 bases between. The CDR3 is made up of 17 amino acids. In DNA form, the CDR3 reads TGTGCCAGCAGCTCACATTGGCGGTGGACACAGAACACTGAAGCTTTCTTT. Amino acid sequence: CASSSHWRWTQNTEAFF. Using reference TRBV11-2 and TRBJ1-1 for the parts outside the CDR3, the full variable domain is EAGVAQSPRYKIIEKRQSVAFWCNPISGHATLYWYQQILGQGPKLLIQFQNNGVVDDSQLPKDRFSAERLKGVDSTLKIQPAKLEDSAVYLCASSSHWRWTQNTEAFFGQGTRLTVV.

This clone was counted a single time. This CDR3 is also generated by other DNA sequences in the sample. V is TRBV5-1 and J is TRBJ2-1, with D hard to call. This CDR3 comprises 13 residues. Trimming stripped 1 base from V and 3 bases from J, with 5 bases between. Germline V gene sequence: CDR1 SGHRS, CDR2 YFSETQ. CDR3 sequence (DNA): TGCGCCAGCAGCTTGTCGGGCTACAATGAGCAGTTCTTC. Its protein is CASSLSGYNEQFF.

The V gene is TRBV7-9, the J gene TRBJ2-7, with D tentatively TRBD2 (6 bases). Germline CDR1 is SEHNR and CDR2 is FQNEAQ (reference sequence). Trimming pared 5 bases from V and 7 bases from J, leaving 24 bases between. The CDR3 runs to 16 residues. The CDR3 nucleotides read TGTGCCAGCAGCCCGGTGACGGCCTCGGAGGGAGTAGAGCAGTACTTC. Translated: CASSPVTASEGVEQYF.

The V and J genes are TRBV6-6 and TRBJ1-1; no firm D call. V lost 0 bases, J lost 2 bases, and 7 bases lay in between. Germline loops: CDR1 MNHNY, CDR2 SVGAGI (reference sequence). CDR3 length: 14 amino acids. Here the CDR3 reads CASSYSGLNTEAFF. The CDR3 DNA reads TGTGCCAGCAGTTACTCGGGCCTTAACACTGAAGCTTTCTTT.

This clone was detected only once. The chain uses TRBV6-1 and TRBJ1-1, with TRBD1 as a possible D gene (5 bases). The ends were cut back, 5 bases at V and 3 bases at J, with 13 bases in the middle. CDR1 and CDR2 (germline): MNHNS, SASEGT. The CDR3 spans 14 residues. The CDR3 region is CASSITRVDTEAFF. As DNA, the CDR3 is TGTGCCAGCAGTATCACCAGGGTTGACACTGAAGCTTTCTTT.

The rearrangement joins TRBV4-3 to TRBJ2-7, with TRBD1 matching over 7 bases. Germline CDR1 reads LGHNA; CDR2 reads YSLEER. V was pared by 4 bases and J by 3 bases, with 6 bases of the junction left unmatched. The CDR3 covers 14 residues. DNA of the CDR3: TGCGCCAGCAGCCCACGGACAGGTATCTACGAGCAGTACTTC. The encoded protein is CASSPRTGIYEQYF.

This clone was recorded only once. The gene calls are TRBV2 and TRBJ1-2, with D perhaps TRBD1 (5 bases). Germline values: CDR1 SNHLY, CDR2 FYNNEI. Trimming stripped 6 bases from V and 8 bases from J, with 13 bases between. The CDR3 runs 12 residues. CDR3 coding DNA: TGTGCCAGCAGGGCAGGGCCTGGGGGCTACACCTTC. Its translation: CASRAGPGGYTF.

V is TRBV18 and J is TRBJ2-5; D is possibly TRBD1 or TRBD2 (5 bases each). This CDR3 spans 11 amino acids. V was pared by 8 bases and J by 3 bases, with 7 bases between. From germline, CDR1 is KGHSH and CDR2 LQKENI. CDR3 sequence reads: CASRGEETQYF. CDR3 nucleotide sequence: TGTGCCAGCAGAGGGGAAGAGACCCAGTACTTC.